Listed below are T cell receptor beta chains from one sample, sequenced in a study of brain metastases from non-small cell lung cancer. Assay: immunoSEQ multiplex PCR; the TCRdb copy retains only in-frame clones and omits some. The sample comprises 2,500 to 4,000 clones, 88% of which are singletons, and approximately 7% rests with the top ten. Sequenced: primary lung tumor tissue. The receptors were sampled from a donor aged 40 or older with non-small cell lung cancer. Both conserved end residues are part of each CDR3. Each record gives: CDR3 protein, CDR3 DNA, clone size, J gene, D gene, V gene. The D gene is left open where the match is weak. Only part of the rows carry a size: once, few, many, or a class if the clone is expanded.

CDR3 protein: CASSILDSADTQYF; CDR3 DNA: TGTGCCAGTAGTATCCTGGATAGCGCAGATACGCAGTATTTT; clone size: NA; J gene: TRBJ2-3; D gene: NA; V gene: TRBV19
CDR3 protein: CASSLTSGRAGSQETQYF; CDR3 DNA: TGTGCCAGCAGTTTAACTAGCGGGAGGGCCGGATCCCAAGAGACCCAGTACTTC; clone size: NA; J gene: TRBJ2-5; D gene: TRBD2; V gene: TRBV28
CDR3 protein: CASGLGGLGKTEAFF; CDR3 DNA: TGTGCTAGTGGTTTGGGAGGACTCGGGAAGACTGAAGCTTTCTTT; clone size: NA; J gene: TRBJ1-1; D gene: NA; V gene: TRBV12-5
CDR3 protein: CASSLGQGPGGLYGYTF; CDR3 DNA: TGTGCCAGCAGCTTAGGACAGGGGCCCGGGGGTCTCTATGGCTACACTTTC; clone size: NA; J gene: TRBJ1-2; D gene: TRBD1; V gene: TRBV7-8
CDR3 protein: CAISEILGEAFF; CDR3 DNA: TGTGCCATCAGTGAGATCTTAGGTGAAGCTTTCTTT; clone size: NA; J gene: TRBJ1-1; D gene: NA; V gene: TRBV10-3
CDR3 protein: CASSLREKGGELFF; CDR3 DNA: TGTGCCAGCAGCTTACGGGAGAAAGGCGGGGAGCTGTTTTTT; clone size: NA; J gene: TRBJ2-2; D gene: NA; V gene: TRBV11-3
CDR3 protein: CASSQSDRGNYGYTF; CDR3 DNA: TGCGCCAGCAGCCAATCTGACAGGGGGAACTATGGCTACACCTTC; clone size: NA; J gene: TRBJ1-2; D gene: TRBD1; V gene: TRBV4-3
CDR3 protein: CASSTPNQPQHF; CDR3 DNA: TGTGCCAGCAGTACGCCTAATCAGCCCCAGCATTTT; clone size: NA; J gene: TRBJ1-5; D gene: NA; V gene: TRBV6-5
CDR3 protein: CASSIQGGLQGLAGELFF; CDR3 DNA: TGTGCCAGTAGTATCCAAGGGGGACTCCAGGGGTTGGCCGGGGAGCTGTTTTTT; clone size: NA; J gene: TRBJ2-2; D gene: NA; V gene: TRBV19
CDR3 protein: CAISELLGTGELFF; CDR3 DNA: TGTGCCATCAGTGAGTTACTGGGAACCGGGGAGCTGTTTTTT; clone size: NA; J gene: TRBJ2-2; D gene: NA; V gene: TRBV10-3
CDR3 protein: CASSYRAGNTIYF; CDR3 DNA: TGTGCCAGTAGTTACAGGGCCGGAAACACCATATATTTT; clone size: NA; J gene: TRBJ1-3; D gene: NA; V gene: TRBV6-5
CDR3 protein: CASSVSTGSEAFF; CDR3 DNA: TGTGCCAGCAGCGTAAGTACAGGCTCGGAAGCTTTCTTT; clone size: NA; J gene: TRBJ1-1; D gene: NA; V gene: TRBV9
CDR3 protein: CATTAGGADGYTF; CDR3 DNA: TGTGCCACCACCGCTGGAGGGGCGGATGGCTACACCTTC; clone size: once; J gene: TRBJ1-2; D gene: NA; V gene: TRBV15
CDR3 protein: CASSFVGRPEEQFF; CDR3 DNA: TGTGCCAGCAGTTTTGTTGGCAGACCAGAGGAGCAGTTCTTC; clone size: NA; J gene: TRBJ2-1; D gene: NA; V gene: TRBV27
CDR3 protein: CASSPGTTGLNTEAFF; CDR3 DNA: TGTGCCAGCTCACCAGGAACTACAGGGCTGAACACTGAAGCTTTCTTT; clone size: NA; J gene: TRBJ1-1; D gene: NA; V gene: TRBV18
CDR3 protein: CAISDPPHNEQFF; CDR3 DNA: TGTGCCATCAGTGACCCCCCTCACAATGAGCAGTTCTTC; clone size: NA; J gene: TRBJ2-1; D gene: NA; V gene: TRBV10-3
CDR3 protein: CASSLGLAGATGELFF; CDR3 DNA: TGTGCCAGCAGTTTGGGACTAGCGGGAGCCACCGGGGAGCTGTTTTTT; clone size: NA; J gene: TRBJ2-2; D gene: TRBD2; V gene: TRBV7-3
CDR3 protein: CASSLAASTDTQYF; CDR3 DNA: TGTGCCAGCAGCTTAGCGGCGAGCACAGATACGCAGTATTTT; clone size: NA; J gene: TRBJ2-3; D gene: NA; V gene: TRBV11-3
CDR3 protein: CASGFGQGYEQYF; CDR3 DNA: TGTGCCAGTGGCTTTGGACAGGGTTACGAGCAGTACTTC; clone size: NA; J gene: TRBJ2-7; D gene: TRBD1; V gene: TRBV6-6
CDR3 protein: CASSPGGSYEQYF; CDR3 DNA: TGTGCCAGCAGCCCAGGGGGCTCCTACGAGCAGTACTTC; clone size: NA; J gene: TRBJ2-7; D gene: TRBD1; V gene: TRBV27
CDR3 protein: CASSLRLAGNNKQFF; CDR3 DNA: TGTGCCAGCAGCTTAAGACTAGCGGGAAACAATAAGCAGTTCTTC; clone size: NA; J gene: TRBJ2-1; D gene: TRBD2; V gene: TRBV7-8
CDR3 protein: CASSLEVQRGYTDTQYF; CDR3 DNA: TGTGCCAGCAGCTTAGAGGTACAGAGAGGGTACACAGATACGCAGTATTTT; clone size: NA; J gene: TRBJ2-3; D gene: NA; V gene: TRBV7-9
CDR3 protein: CSVVRDSKETQYF; CDR3 DNA: TGCAGCGTTGTCCGGGACAGCAAAGAGACCCAGTACTTC; clone size: NA; J gene: TRBJ2-5; D gene: TRBD1; V gene: TRBV29-1
CDR3 protein: CASSRGQVQNSPLHF; CDR3 DNA: TGTGCCAGCAGCCGTGGACAGGTCCAAAATTCACCCCTCCACTTT; clone size: NA; J gene: TRBJ1-6; D gene: TRBD1; V gene: TRBV7-9
CDR3 protein: CSVVRVLGFSGKGEQFF; CDR3 DNA: TGCAGCGTTGTTCGCGTGCTTGGGTTTAGCGGGAAGGGAGAGCAGTTCTTC; clone size: NA; J gene: TRBJ2-1; D gene: TRBD2; V gene: TRBV29-1
CDR3 protein: CASSLVGINTEAFF; CDR3 DNA: TGTGCCAGCAGCTTAGTAGGAATCAACACTGAAGCTTTCTTT; clone size: NA; J gene: TRBJ1-1; D gene: NA; V gene: TRBV11-3
CDR3 protein: CASSLAGVFTGELFF; CDR3 DNA: TGCGCCAGCAGTCTAGCGGGAGTGTTTACCGGGGAGCTGTTTTTT; clone size: NA; J gene: TRBJ2-2; D gene: TRBD2; V gene: TRBV5-1
CDR3 protein: CASSTSGQGSYTDTQYF; CDR3 DNA: TGTGCCAGTAGTACTTCGGGACAGGGATCATACACAGATACGCAGTATTTT; clone size: NA; J gene: TRBJ2-3; D gene: TRBD1; V gene: TRBV19
CDR3 protein: CSANRAAEAFF; CDR3 DNA: TGCAGCGCCAACCGGGCCGCTGAAGCTTTCTTT; clone size: NA; J gene: TRBJ1-1; D gene: NA; V gene: TRBV29-1
CDR3 protein: CASSHEGQAHNEQFF; CDR3 DNA: TGTGCCAGCAGCCATGAGGGACAGGCCCACAATGAGCAGTTCTTC; clone size: few; J gene: TRBJ2-1; D gene: TRBD1; V gene: TRBV3-1/TRBV3-2
CDR3 protein: CASSLRGESGGYTF; CDR3 DNA: TGTGCCAGCAGCTTACGCGGGGAAAGCGGTGGCTACACCTTC; clone size: NA; J gene: TRBJ1-2; D gene: NA; V gene: TRBV7-2
CDR3 protein: CASRGAWANTEAFF; CDR3 DNA: TGTGCCAGCAGGGGCGCTTGGGCGAACACTGAAGCTTTCTTT; clone size: NA; J gene: TRBJ1-1; D gene: NA; V gene: TRBV3-1/TRBV3-2
CDR3 protein: CASSQDEGSNTEAFF; CDR3 DNA: TGCGCCAGCAGCCAAGATGAGGGTTCGAACACTGAAGCTTTCTTT; clone size: once; J gene: TRBJ1-1; D gene: NA; V gene: TRBV4-3
CDR3 protein: CASSPWTGGYNEQFF; CDR3 DNA: TGTGCCAGCTCACCTTGGACAGGGGGCTACAATGAGCAGTTCTTC; clone size: NA; J gene: TRBJ2-1; D gene: TRBD1; V gene: TRBV18
CDR3 protein: CASTKDRGLYNEQFF; CDR3 DNA: TGCGCCAGCACCAAGGACAGGGGGCTTTACAATGAGCAGTTCTTC; clone size: few; J gene: TRBJ2-1; D gene: TRBD1; V gene: TRBV4-3
CDR3 protein: CASSPADGRTDTQYF; CDR3 DNA: TGTGCCAGCAGCCCTGCGGACGGGAGGACAGATACGCAGTATTTT; clone size: NA; J gene: TRBJ2-3; D gene: TRBD2; V gene: TRBV7-6
CDR3 protein: CASSLGVGVGLAGLNEQFF; CDR3 DNA: TGTGCCAGCAGCTTAGGGGTCGGTGTGGGCCTAGCGGGACTCAATGAACAGTTCTTC; clone size: NA; J gene: TRBJ2-1; D gene: TRBD2; V gene: TRBV7-8
CDR3 protein: CASSSDRKLSYGYTF; CDR3 DNA: TGTGCCAGCAGTAGCGACAGGAAACTATCGTACGGCTACACCTTC; clone size: NA; J gene: TRBJ1-2; D gene: NA; V gene: TRBV27
CDR3 protein: CASSEGADEKLFF; CDR3 DNA: TGTGCCAGTTCCGAAGGGGCTGACGAAAAACTGTTTTTT; clone size: NA; J gene: TRBJ1-4; D gene: NA; V gene: TRBV18
CDR3 protein: CASSSTYRQTNEKLFF; CDR3 DNA: TGTGCCAGCAGCTCAACCTACAGGCAAACTAATGAAAAACTGTTTTTT; clone size: NA; J gene: TRBJ1-4; D gene: NA; V gene: TRBV7-8
CDR3 protein: CASRVATRSYNEQFF; CDR3 DNA: TGTGCCAGCAGAGTAGCGACCCGATCCTACAATGAGCAGTTCTTC; clone size: NA; J gene: TRBJ2-1; D gene: NA; V gene: TRBV27
CDR3 protein: CASSPSASPSSTDTQYF; CDR3 DNA: TGTGCCAGCAGTCCTAGCGCCTCTCCCTCTAGCACAGATACGCAGTATTTT; clone size: NA; J gene: TRBJ2-3; D gene: NA; V gene: TRBV7-8